This is a list of T cell receptor beta chains from one sample in a study of T cell repertoires in cytomegalovirus infection. These receptors have no known antigen. Using its own MiXCR run on the reads, TCRdb lists one record per CDR3 protein. The data contain about 770,000 distinct CDR3 sequences, 25% to 35% of them seen just once; the ten biggest clones take up around 13%. The input for sequencing was cultured CD8+ T cells from PBMCs, taken from culture after CMV antigen stimulation. Source of these receptors: a human donor in good health (CMV status not recorded). Some clones in this sample may be carry-over from other donors' samples. CDR3s include the opening cysteine and the closing phenylalanine or tryptophan. D genes are given only for firm matches. Size tells how often a clone was seen (once, few, many) or the class of an expanded clone, and some rows leave it out.

>many|14|.|TRBJ2-1|TRBV7-6
CASSHGTAYNEQFF
TGTGCCAGCAGCCATGGGACGGCATACAATGAGCAGTTCTTC
>.|16|TRBD2|TRBJ2-1|TRBV7-6
CASSLGSGGADNEQFF
TGTGCCAGCAGCTTAGGTAGCGGGGGGGCCGACAATGAGCAGTTCTTC
>.|16|.|TRBJ2-7|TRBV13
CASSPLGRTPRYEQYF
TGTGCCAGCAGCCCATTAGGCCGGACCCCTCGCTACGAGCAGTACTTC
>.|14|TRBD1|TRBJ2-1|TRBV19
CASRDRAKYNEQFF
TGTGCCAGTCGCGACAGGGCCAAATACAATGAGCAGTTCTTC
>.|14|TRBD1|TRBJ1-3|TRBV6-5
CATGQGVGGNTIYF
TGTGCCACCGGACAGGGGGTTGGTGGAAACACCATATATTTT
>few|14|TRBD1|TRBJ1-1|TRBV12-3/TRBV12-4
CASSYGTGVTEAFF
TGTGCCAGCAGTTACGGGACAGGGGTAACTGAAGCTTTCTTT
>once|15|.|TRBJ2-2|TRBV7-7
CASSPSVENTGELFF
TGTGCCAGCAGCCCTAGCGTGGAGAACACCGGGGAGCTGTTTTTT
>few|16|.|TRBJ1-2|TRBV5-6
CASSLRGVGLNYGYTF
TGTGCCAGCAGCTTGCGGGGCGTCGGGCTGAACTATGGCTACACCTTC
>many|12|.|TRBJ1-4|TRBV7-9
CATKDRNEKLFF
TGTGCGACCAAGGACAGAAATGAAAAACTGTTTTTT
>.|14|.|TRBJ1-1|TRBV9
CASSGGQTNTEAFF
TGTGCCAGCAGCGGTGGACAGACGAACACTGAAGCTTTCTTT
>.|15|TRBD2|TRBJ2-7|TRBV9
CASSEGGGKTREQYF
TGTGCCAGCAGCGAAGGCGGGGGGAAGACGAGGGAGCAGTACTTC
>.|13|.|TRBJ2-2|TRBV10-3
CAMLGTYTGELFF
TGTGCCATGCTAGGGACCTACACCGGGGAGCTGTTTTTT
>.|15|TRBD1|TRBJ2-1|TRBV5-1
CASSTGTESYNKQFF
TGCGCCAGCAGCACCGGGACAGAGTCCTACAATAAGCAGTTCTTC
>.|14|.|TRBJ2-5|TRBV27
CASTPRYRQETQYF
TGTGCCAGCACCCCGCGATACCGACAAGAGACCCAGTACTTC
>.|12|.|TRBJ2-3|TRBV20-1
CSARAPGGTQYF
TGCAGTGCTAGGGCTCCAGGCGGTACGCAGTATTTT
>.|14|TRBD2|TRBJ2-1|TRBV27
CASSLYPGGNEQFF
TGTGCCAGCAGTTTATACCCGGGGGGCAATGAGCAGTTCTTC
>.|17|.|TRBJ2-5|TRBV4-2
CASSQDWGRIGQETQYF
TGTGCCAGCAGCCAAGATTGGGGACGGATAGGGCAAGAGACCCAGTACTTC
>.|14|.|TRBJ1-4|TRBV12-3/TRBV12-4
CASRQSTTNEKLFF
TGTGCCTCCCGACAGAGTACAACTAATGAAAAACTGTTTTTT
>.|14|TRBD1|TRBJ1-6|TRBV6-5
CASSTGQSLMPHHF
TGTGCCAGCAGTACGGGACAGTCTCTGATGCCCCACCACTTT
>few|16|.|TRBJ1-1|TRBV7-9
CASSLARNRQHTEAFF
TGTGCCAGCAGCTTAGCGAGGAACAGACAACACACTGAAGCTTTCTTT
>few|12|.|TRBJ1-1|TRBV19
CASSMLNTEAFF
TGTGCCAGTAGTATGTTGAACACTGAAGCTTTCTTT
>many|16|TRBD1|TRBJ2-5|TRBV6-2/TRBV6-3
CASTLLPPGTGETQYF
TGTGCCAGCACCCTATTACCCCCCGGGACAGGAGAGACCCAGTACTTC
>.|16|.|TRBJ1-1|TRBV6-6
CASSYVRGYGGTEAFF
TGTGCCAGCAGTTACGTACGGGGGTATGGGGGCACTGAAGCTTTCTTT
>few|14|.|TRBJ2-3|TRBV12-5
CASAPDSVTDTQYF
TGTGCTAGTGCCCCGGACAGTGTCACAGATACGCAGTATTTT
>.|12|.|TRBJ2-3|TRBV6-6
CAILPADRAQYF
TGTGCCATATTGCCCGCCGATCGAGCGCAGTATTTT
>few|15|.|TRBJ1-2|TRBV6-5
CASSYPSGEGYGYTF
TGTGCCAGCAGTTACCCTTCGGGGGAAGGCTATGGCTACACCTTC
>.|15|TRBD2|TRBJ2-1|TRBV7-9
CASTPPGGARNEQFF
TGTGCCAGCACCCCCCCCGGGGGGGCCCGCAATGAGCAGTTCTTC
>few|15|.|TRBJ2-5|TRBV6-5
CASSYSTPTPETQYF
TGTGCCAGCAGTTACTCTACTCCCACTCCTGAGACCCAGTACTTC
>.|14|.|TRBJ1-1|TRBV7-6
CASSFWGGNTEALF
TGTGCCAGCAGCTTCTGGGGGGGGAACACTGAAGCTCTCTTT
>few|14|.|TRBJ2-5|TRBV11-2
CASSLLQTQETQYF
TGTGCCAGCAGCTTATTACAAACCCAAGAGACCCAGTACTTC
>few|16|TRBD1|TRBJ2-2|TRBV4-2
CASSPRVDREAGELFF
TGTGCCAGCAGCCCCCGGGTGGACAGGGAGGCCGGGGAGCTGTTTTTT
>few|14|.|TRBJ2-1|TRBV7-9
CASSLAGGSDEQFF
TGTGCCAGCAGCTTAGCGGGGGGCTCCGATGAGCAGTTCTTC
>.|14|.|TRBJ2-7|TRBV4-1
CASSQDPMADEQYF
TGCGCCAGCAGCCAAGACCCCATGGCGGACGAGCAGTACTTC
>.|15|.|TRBJ1-6|TRBV7-6
CASSLQTGEPSPLHF
TGTGCCAGCAGCTTACAGACAGGAGAACCCTCACCCCTCCACTTT
>.|15|.|TRBJ1-2|TRBV29-1
CSVEDHRGHRLGYTF
TGCAGCGTTGAAGATCACCGGGGCCACCGGCTTGGCTACACCTTC
>few|15|TRBD2|TRBJ2-3|TRBV6-2/TRBV6-3
CASTPGLAGIDTQYF
TGTGCCAGCACCCCGGGACTAGCGGGGATAGATACGCAGTATTTT
>few|17|TRBD2|TRBJ2-3|TRBV7-6
CASSFFGGGASTDTQYF
TGTGCCAGCAGCTTCTTCGGCGGGGGGGCATCCACAGATACGCAGTATTTT
>few|15|.|TRBJ1-1|TRBV10-3
CASCCRDMKNTEAFF
TGTGCCTCTTGTTGTAGGGACATGAAGAACACTGAAGCTTTCTTT
>few|15|.|TRBJ1-1|TRBV12-3/TRBV12-4
CASSARLWRNTEAFF
TGTGCCAGCAGCGCCCGATTATGGAGGAACACTGAAGCTTTCTTT
>.|17|TRBD1|TRBJ2-1|TRBV27
CASIDLMRDRGKNEQFF
TGTGCCAGCATTGACCTGATGCGGGACAGGGGCAAAAATGAGCAGTTCTTC
>.|16|TRBD1|TRBJ1-4|TRBV27
CASSAIPGTGNEKLFF
TGTGCCAGCAGTGCAATCCCCGGGACAGGGAATGAAAAACTGTTTTTT
>.|14|TRBD1|TRBJ1-6|TRBV7-3
CASRIGTGDSPLHF
TGTGCCAGCAGGATCGGGACAGGGGATTCACCCCTCCACTTT
>.|15|TRBD2|TRBJ2-7|TRBV27
CASSLSGAGGYEQYF
TGTGCCAGCAGTCTCTCTGGAGCGGGGGGTTACGAGCAGTACTTC
>.|14|TRBD1|TRBJ1-1|TRBV6-5
CASSTGTGLEEAFF
TGTGCCAGCAGTACTGGGACAGGGCTTGAGGAGGCTTTCTTT
>many|13|.|TRBJ2-3|TRBV6-6
CASSYVGTDTQYF
TGTGCCAGCAGTTATGTGGGAACAGATACGCAGTATTTT
>.|14|.|TRBJ1-1|TRBV19
CASSMGIHNTEAFF
TGTGCCAGTAGTATGGGGATTCACAACACTGAAGCTTTCTTT
>once|17|TRBD2|TRBJ2-6|TRBV5-1
CATKREVLRSGANVLTF
TGCGCCACCAAACGGGAGGTCTTGCGCTCTGGGGCCAACGTCCTGACTTTC
>many|18|.|TRBJ2-2|TRBV7-2
CASSLRAGTRRYVGELFF
TGTGCCAGCAGCTTGAGGGCCGGGACCCGCCGTTATGTCGGGGAGCTGTTTTTT
>.|16|.|TRBJ1-2|TRBV12-3/TRBV12-4
CASSKTGTPGLYGYTF
TGTGCCAGCAGTAAAACCGGGACCCCGGGGCTCTATGGCTACACCTTC
>few|15|TRBD1|TRBJ1-5|TRBV27
CASSSGQGKDQPQHF
TGTGCCAGCAGTTCGGGACAGGGGAAGGACCAGCCCCAGCATTTT
>few|15|.|TRBJ2-5|TRBV29-1
CSVAGRSGQQETQYF
TGCAGCGTTGCCGGGCGGAGCGGCCAGCAAGAGACCCAGTACTTC
>few|16|.|TRBJ1-4|TRBV27
CASRMTQIPTNEKLFF
TGTGCCAGCAGGATGACCCAGATACCAACTAATGAAAAACTGTTTTTT
>.|18|TRBD2|TRBJ2-5|TRBV7-6
CASSFYPRVAGVQETQYF
TGTGCCAGCAGCTTTTACCCTAGGGTAGCGGGGGTACAGGAGACCCAGTACTTC
>.|15|.|TRBJ2-5|TRBV7-9
CASSLATTYQETQYF
TGTGCCAGCAGCTTAGCGACTACGTACCAAGAGACCCAGTACTTC